A selection of T cell receptor beta chains follows, all from one sample in a study of T cells expressing NK-cell markers. After re-calling the 5' RACE reads, TCRdb lists one entry per CDR3 protein, DNA absent. The sample includes 350,000 to 500,000 distinct CDR3 sequences. The material sequenced was blood T cells: a sorted CD56 or NKG2C T cell subset, CD4+ or CD8+ T cells, or bulk PBMC T cells (not recorded which). The receptors derive from a woman aged 18 to 75 in good health. The CDR3 runs from the conserved cysteine through the conserved F or W.

v_gene: TRBV12-3/TRBV12-4
j_gene: TRBJ1-1
len: 16
CDR3aa: CASSFSGSGENTEAFF

v_gene: TRBV27
j_gene: TRBJ2-4
len: 18
CDR3aa: CASSRHNSGTKSKNIQYF

v_gene: TRBV4-3
j_gene: TRBJ2-2
len: 16
CDR3aa: CASSQDPAGVAGELFF

v_gene: TRBV28
j_gene: TRBJ1-1
len: 12
CDR3aa: CASSYRGTEAFF

v_gene: TRBV3-1
j_gene: TRBJ2-1
len: 13
CDR3aa: CASSLIRVGEQFF

v_gene: TRBV2
j_gene: TRBJ1-6
len: 12
CDR3aa: CASRLDNSPLHF

v_gene: TRBV7-3
j_gene: TRBJ1-4
len: 16
CDR3aa: CASSPQGDTAPGKLFF

v_gene: TRBV27
j_gene: TRBJ2-7
len: 14
CDR3aa: CASSLWDTSYEQYF

v_gene: TRBV20-1
j_gene: TRBJ1-4
len: 13
CDR3aa: CSAGGSTNEKLFF

v_gene: TRBV28
j_gene: TRBJ2-7
len: 18
CDR3aa: CASSSKGFPHYPSYEQYF

v_gene: TRBV5-4
j_gene: TRBJ2-1
len: 16
CDR3aa: CASSFGLAGFYNEQFF

v_gene: TRBV14
j_gene: TRBJ1-6
len: 15
CDR3aa: CASSHQGYYNSHLHF

v_gene: TRBV9
j_gene: TRBJ2-3
len: 15
CDR3aa: CASSVDGRSTDTQYF

v_gene: TRBV6-5
j_gene: TRBJ1-1
len: 15
CDR3aa: CASSYSLMGHTEAFF

v_gene: TRBV7-2
j_gene: TRBJ1-5
len: 13
CDR3aa: CASSQTGWQPQHF

v_gene: TRBV5-4
j_gene: TRBJ1-1
len: 16
CDR3aa: CASSRLTGLLNTEAFF

v_gene: TRBV4-2
j_gene: TRBJ2-2
len: 13
CDR3aa: CASSLGESGELFF

v_gene: TRBV29-1
j_gene: TRBJ2-2
len: 14
CDR3aa: CSARDRAPGGELFF

v_gene: TRBV11-2
j_gene: TRBJ2-3
len: 19
CDR3aa: CASSVMTGVAGGLADTQYF

v_gene: TRBV27
j_gene: TRBJ2-3
len: 17
CDR3aa: CASSFGLAGGGPDTQYF

v_gene: TRBV29-1
j_gene: TRBJ2-5
len: 14
CDR3aa: CSVHRLVGLETQYF

v_gene: TRBV5-6
j_gene: TRBJ2-4
len: 15
CDR3aa: CASSLVWGGENIQYF

v_gene: TRBV6-5
j_gene: TRBJ1-1
len: 16
CDR3aa: CASSYSRGRGNTEAFF

v_gene: TRBV20-1
j_gene: TRBJ2-3
len: 13
CDR3aa: CSASLSRPDTQYF

v_gene: TRBV7-2
j_gene: TRBJ1-1
len: 12
CDR3aa: CASSFSLTEAFF

v_gene: TRBV30
j_gene: TRBJ2-5
len: 15
CDR3aa: CAWIRTGARGETQYF

v_gene: TRBV5-1
j_gene: TRBJ2-2
len: 14
CDR3aa: CASSLNSGKGELFF

v_gene: TRBV5-6
j_gene: TRBJ1-1
len: 13
CDR3aa: CASRSGMNTEAFF

v_gene: TRBV12-3/TRBV12-4
j_gene: TRBJ2-5
len: 11
CDR3aa: CARAFRETQYF

v_gene: TRBV29-1
j_gene: TRBJ1-2
len: 15
CDR3aa: CSVESSLAWIYGYTF

v_gene: TRBV25-1
j_gene: TRBJ2-5
len: 13
CDR3aa: CATLAPLRETQYF

v_gene: TRBV7-2
j_gene: TRBJ2-4
len: 12
CDR3aa: CASSLEVNIQYF